The sequence of this T cell receptor (beta chain) was determined in a study of T cell changes during pregnancy in multiple sclerosis. Sequencing used immunoSEQ multiplex PCR; TCRdb keeps in-frame clones, though not all of them. This sample has fewer than 85,000 clones, with about 94% found just once. Trimming took 9 bases from V and 3 from J; bases not matched to a gene: 3. The V gene's germline CDR1 is ENHRY and CDR2 SYGVKD. CDR3 length: 13 amino acids. The origin of this receptor is a female donor with multiple sclerosis, enrolled in a pregnancy study. The source material was peripheral blood, sampled in the third trimester of pregnancy. The J gene is TRBJ2-7, the V gene TRBV10-3; 12 nucleotides agree with TRBD1. The CDR3 here is CAIGTGGNYEQYF. The CDR3 region has the DNA TGTGCCATAGGGACAGGGGGCAACTACGAGCAGTACTTC.